Shown below are 21 T cell receptor beta chains from a single sample sequenced in a study of early T cells in non-severe SARS-CoV-2 infection. TCRdb re-analysed the 5' RACE reads in MiXCR, keeping a single row per CDR3 protein. The sample lists around 60,000 distinct CDR3 sequences, about 12% occurring once. The sequenced sample was whole blood. Receptor source: an adult who was a healthcare worker with PCR-confirmed SARS-CoV-2 infection or an uninfected control (not recorded which).

The CDR3 here is CASSDTEGNEQYF. In DNA, the CDR3 is TGTGCCAGCAGCGATACGGAGGGTAACGAGCAGTACTTC. The rearrangement uses TRBV7-9 and TRBJ2-7, with D tentatively TRBD2 (6 bases). The germline CDR1 and CDR2 sequences are SEHNR and FQNEAQ (reference sequence). The CDR3 is 13 amino acids. V was shortened by 5 bases and J by 5 bases, with 13 bases between the two germline ends.

This sequence joins TRBV4-1 and TRBJ2-1; 7 nucleotides agree with TRBD2. CDR1 and CDR2 from the germline V gene are MGHRA and YSYEKL. Losses at the gene ends were 0 bases for V and 3 bases for J; bases not matched to a gene: 5. This CDR3 spans 16 amino acids. The CDR3: CASSQEPAGNYNEQFF. The CDR3 nucleotides read TGCGCCAGCAGCCAAGAGCCAGCGGGGAACTACAATGAGCAGTTCTTC.

This clonotype was recorded many times. The chain uses TRBV19 and TRBJ1-5; the D gene is possibly TRBD1 (5 bases). This CDR3 comprises 18 residues. V dropped 7 bases and J dropped 1 base, with 23 bases sitting between them. In germline, CDR1 is LNHDA, CDR2 SQIVND (reference sequence). The CDR3 reads CASKDPYHPDKSNQPQHF. The CDR3 DNA sequence: TGTGCCAGTAAGGACCCTTACCATCCGGACAAGAGCAATCAGCCCCAGCATTTT.

This clonotype occurred many times. V gene TRBV6-2 or TRBV6-3 combines with J gene TRBJ1-1, with unresolved D. Germline assignment: CDR1 MNHEY and CDR2 SVGEGT. Trimming removed 2 bases from V and 0 bases from J, with 13 bases in between. This CDR3 contains 16 residues. CDR3 sequence reads: CASSYKTASLNTEAFF. For the CDR3, the DNA is TGTGCCAGCAGTTACAAGACCGCCAGCCTGAACACTGAAGCTTTCTTT.

This chain uses TRBV7-6 with TRBJ2-7; TRBD1 matches 9 bases. The CDR3 contains 14 residues. V dropped 4 bases and J dropped 3; count of bases not matched to a gene: 4. CDR1 is SGHVS, CDR2 FNYEAQ, per germline. The CDR3 loop is CASSSGTGIYEQYF. The CDR3 DNA reads as TGTGCCAGCAGCTCAGGGACAGGGATCTACGAGCAGTACTTC.

This clonotype was picked up many times. This sequence joins TRBV4-1 and TRBJ2-7; D perhaps matches TRBD1 (6 bases). Germline values: CDR1 MGHRA, CDR2 YSYEKL. The CDR3 has 15 amino acids. V lost 0 bases, J lost 6 bases, and 15 bases lay in between. The CDR3 coding sequence is TGCGCCAGCAGCCAAGACGGACAGACTCGGGGCGAGCAGTACTTC. This translates into CASSQDGQTRGEQYF.

The J gene is TRBJ1-4, the V gene TRBV30, with 8 bases lining up with TRBD1. The CDR3 spans 14 residues. Germline V gene lookup returns CDR1 GTSNPN and CDR2 SVGIG (reference sequence). V lost 3 bases, J lost 8 bases, and 8 bases stayed unmatched. CDR3 sequence reads: CAWSAGQGGEKLFF. Here the CDR3 DNA reads TGTGCCTGGAGCGCAGGACAGGGTGGAGAAAAACTGTTTTTT.

This clonotype was observed many times. In DNA form, the CDR3 reads TGTGCCAGCTCACCATTCGGGCGGATCGACTATGGCTACACCTTC. Protein sequence: CASSPFGRIDYGYTF. The gene calls are TRBV18 and TRBJ1-2; D remains ambiguous. The CDR3 has 15 amino acids. Trimming pared 2 bases from V and 3 bases from J, leaving 13 bases between. Germline V gene sequence: CDR1 KGHSH, CDR2 LQKENI.

The sample holds a few counts of this clonotype. This chain joins TRBV29-1 and TRBJ2-1; possible D gene TRBD1, 6 bases. Trimming stripped 5 bases from V and 0 bases from J, with 14 bases between. Germline CDR1 reads SQVTM; CDR2 reads ANQGSEA. This CDR3 comprises 15 residues. The CDR3 DNA sequence: TGCAGCGTTTTGACAGGTATCAGCTCCTACAATGAGCAGTTCTTC. Its protein product is CSVLTGISSYNEQFF.

This clonotype has a handful of counts. The rearrangement joins TRBV18 to TRBJ2-1, with D perhaps TRBD1 (6 bases). Germline-derived CDR1 and CDR2 are KGHSH and LQKENI. The length of the CDR3 is 15 residues. The germline V and J ends were trimmed by 6 bases and 9 bases, with 21 bases remaining between them. The CDR3, as DNA: TGTGCCAGCTCCCAAGGACAGAACCGCGAAGCTGAGCAGTTCTTC. This encodes CASSQGQNREAEQFF.

The rearrangement links TRBV2 to TRBJ2-2; D perhaps matches TRBD1 (6 bases). Trimming left V 7 bases short and J 5 bases short, with 8 bases between. The germline V gene encodes CDR1 SNHLY and CDR2 FYNNEI. The CDR3 is 12 residues long. The CDR3 sequence is CASKGQTGELFF. The CDR3 DNA reads TGTGCCAGCAAAGGACAGACCGGGGAGCTGTTTTTT.

The gene calls are TRBV10-3 and TRBJ1-5; no clear D gene. The germline V and J ends were trimmed by 3 bases and 0 bases, with 9 bases remaining between them. Germline values: CDR1 ENHRY, CDR2 SYGVKD. The CDR3 consists of 15 residues. CDR3 in amino acids: CAISDPHLSNQPQHF. DNA for the CDR3: TGTGCCATCAGTGACCCACACCTTAGCAATCAGCCCCAGCATTTT.

Only a few counts were recorded for this clonotype. This rearrangement joins TRBV5-4 to TRBJ2-1, with a tentative D call TRBD2 (5 bases). Trimming pared 4 bases from V and 0 bases from J, leaving 14 bases between. From germline, CDR1 is SGHNT and CDR2 YYREEE (reference sequence). The CDR3 sequence is 16 residues long. CDR3 sequence reads: CASSPGLESSYNEQFF. As DNA, the CDR3 is TGTGCCAGCAGCCCTGGACTTGAAAGCTCCTACAATGAGCAGTTCTTC.

The chain is built from TRBV5-1 and TRBJ2-3; D remains ambiguous. The CDR3 sequence is 14 residues long. In germline, CDR1 is SGHRS, CDR2 YFSETQ. V lost 0 bases, J lost 6 bases, and 11 bases lay in between. In DNA, the CDR3 is TGCGCCAGCAGCTTGGTTTCGCGTGGGGATACGCAGTATTTT. It specifies CASSLVSRGDTQYF.

This CDR3 reads CASSLGPGNSYEQYF. The CDR3, as DNA: TGTGCCAGCAGCTTGGGGCCAGGTAATTCCTACGAGCAGTACTTC. The rearrangement uses TRBV5-5 and TRBJ2-7; D not resolved. V was pared by 0 bases and J by 1 base, with 11 bases between. Germline CDR1 is SGHKS and CDR2 is YYEKEE (reference sequence). There are 15 residues in the CDR3.

The V gene is TRBV2, the J gene TRBJ1-2; 7 nucleotides align to TRBD1. Per germline, CDR1 SNHLY and CDR2 FYNNEI. V shed 1 base and J 4 bases; nucleotides not matched to a gene: 6. CDR3 size: 15 residues. The CDR3 sequence: CASSEVRGPPYGYTF. In DNA, the CDR3 is TGTGCCAGCAGTGAAGTGAGGGGGCCACCCTATGGCTACACCTTC.

This clonotype was recorded at least ten times. The chain is built from TRBV29-1 and TRBJ1-2, with unresolved D. This CDR3 comprises 14 residues. V dropped 2 bases and J dropped 3 bases, with 13 bases sitting between them. Germline lookup yields CDR1 SQVTM and CDR2 ANQGSEA. The CDR3 DNA reads as TGCAGCGTTGAAAAGGCCCGAGGTTACTATGGCTACACCTTC. The encoded protein is CSVEKARGYYGYTF.

This clonotype was detected a few times. The rearrangement links TRBV10-1 to TRBJ2-3, with 8 positions matching TRBD2. V lost 4 bases and J lost 4; bases outside the gene matches: 1. This CDR3 contains 13 residues. In germline, CDR1 is WNHNN, CDR2 SYGVQD (reference sequence). The CDR3, as DNA: TGCGCCAGCAGTGTAGCGGGGTCAGATACGCAGTATTTT. As protein: CASSVAGSDTQYF.

Comments on this clonotype: The DNA is left out, because the CDR3 cannot be placed on it with certainty; the CDR3 is given as TCRdb lists it. This chain uses TRBV21-1 with TRBJ2-2. TRBV21-1 is assigned pseudogene status. The CDR3 totals 13 residues, both ends included. The chain's CDR3 is CASITRTPGSCFF.

This clonotype was seen more than once but under ten times. The V call is TRBV20-1, the J call TRBJ1-1, with a tentative D call TRBD1 (6 bases). The ends were cut back, 0 bases at V and 5 bases at J, with 19 bases in the middle. Per the germline V gene, CDR1 is DFQATT and CDR2 is SNEGSKA (reference sequence). This CDR3 is 16 amino acids long. The CDR3 DNA reads as TGCAGTGCTAGAGATACAGGGCCCGCGGGAAGAACTGAAGCTTTCTTT. Translation: CSARDTGPAGRTEAFF.

This clonotype was picked up many times. This sequence joins TRBV29-1 and TRBJ2-7; D perhaps matches TRBD1 (6 bases). Germline CDR1 is SQVTM and CDR2 is ANQGSEA. The CDR3 contains 12 residues. V dropped 7 bases and J dropped 4 bases, with 14 bases sitting between them. In DNA, the CDR3 is TGCAGCGCGCAACAGGGTACATACGAGCAGTACTTC. Translated, it gives CSAQQGTYEQYF.